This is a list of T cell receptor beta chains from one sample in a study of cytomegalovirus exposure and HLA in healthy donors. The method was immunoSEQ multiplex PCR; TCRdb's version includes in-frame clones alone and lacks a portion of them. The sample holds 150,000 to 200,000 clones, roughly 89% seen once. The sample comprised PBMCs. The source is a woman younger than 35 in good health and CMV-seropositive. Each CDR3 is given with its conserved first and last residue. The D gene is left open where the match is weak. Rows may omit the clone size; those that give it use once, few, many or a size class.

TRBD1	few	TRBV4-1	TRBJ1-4	CASSQGGGTGNEKLFF	TGCGCCAGCAGCCAAGGAGGCGGGACAGGGAATGAAAAACTGTTTTTT
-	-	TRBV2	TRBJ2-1	CASSETGVGNEQFF	TGTGCCAGCAGTGAAACGGGAGTGGGCAATGAGCAGTTCTTC
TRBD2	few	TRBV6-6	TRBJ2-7	CASSSGTSGEQYF	TGTGCCAGCAGCTCCGGGACTAGCGGCGAGCAGTACTTC
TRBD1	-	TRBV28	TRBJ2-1	CASSTGGNEQFF	TGTGCCAGCAGCACAGGGGGCAATGAGCAGTTCTTC
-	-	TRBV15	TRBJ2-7	CATTRAVSYEQYF	TGTGCCACCACCCGAGCGGTCTCCTACGAGCAGTACTTC
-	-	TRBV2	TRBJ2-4	CASSAVIQYF	TGTGCCAGCAGTGCCGTTATTCAGTACTTC
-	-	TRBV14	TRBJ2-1	CASSQDIGGPHNEQFF	TGTGCCAGCAGCCAAGACATTGGAGGGCCCCATAATGAGCAGTTCTTC
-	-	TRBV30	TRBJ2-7	CAWSVSGGRDEQYF	TGTGCCTGGAGTGTATCCGGGGGACGGGACGAGCAGTACTTC
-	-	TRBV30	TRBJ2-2	CAWNYRPGELFF	TGTGCCTGGAATTACAGGCCTGGGGAGCTGTTTTTT
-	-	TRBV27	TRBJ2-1	CASSWERDNEQFF	TGTGCCAGCAGTTGGGAGCGGGACAATGAGCAGTTCTTC
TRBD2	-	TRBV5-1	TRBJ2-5	CASSLAASGKETQYF	TGCGCCAGCAGCTTGGCGGCTAGCGGGAAGGAGACCCAGTACTTC
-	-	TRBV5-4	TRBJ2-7	CASSRATRAYSSYEQYF	TGTGCCAGCAGCCGAGCTACGCGGGCCTACTCTTCCTACGAGCAGTACTTC
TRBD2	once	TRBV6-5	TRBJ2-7	CASRASSGSIYEQYF	TGTGCCAGCAGGGCCTCTAGCGGGAGTATATACGAGCAGTACTTC